This T cell receptor (beta chain) was captured in a study of regulatory T cells in long-lasting Graves disease. Study conclusions and caveats: Limited samples may have lowered accuracy.

Time point of the sample: newly diagnosed GD, antithyroid drugs for less than 3 months. From PBMCs, RNA was extracted and then used to make the TCR library. This clonotype came up many times. Its cognate antigen is unknown. The CDR3 is 14 residues long. Unmatched junction bases numbered 9, after V lost 4 bases and J lost 5 bases. Germline CDR1 is SGHRS and CDR2 is YFSETQ. CDR3 regions were amplified by Arm-PCR using iRepertoire HTBI primers to build TCR beta libraries. One entry per CDR3 protein results from TCRdb running MiXCR on the multiplex PCR reads. The data contain hundreds of thousands of distinct CDR3 sequences, around 12% of them singletons. The data were also submitted as part of a second study, on T cells in Graves' hyperthyroidism and ophthalmopathy. From that study: Blood also showed most of the thyroid clonotypes that were expanded above 0.001.

The source is a woman under 40 with Graves disease. The chain couples TRBV5-1 to TRBJ2-7, with 7 bases aligning to TRBD2. The source material was peripheral blood mononuclear cells (PBMCs), sampled at new diagnosis, from a patient treated with antithyroid drugs. CDR3 protein: CASSDTSASDEQYF. As DNA, the CDR3 is TGCGCCAGCAGCGATACTAGCGCCTCTGACGAGCAGTACTTC.